The 23 T cell receptor beta chains below all came from one sample that was sequenced in a study of cytomegalovirus exposure and HLA in healthy donors. In the PCR, 60 Vbeta and 13 Jbeta primers were used. Profiled with immunoSEQ multiplex PCR; TCRdb holds only in-frame clones, not every one. The sample includes more than 80,000 clones, roughly three quarters seen only once; the top ten take over 15%. The sample was PBMCs. These receptors all come from a woman aged 55-69 years in good health and CMV-seropositive.

The J gene is TRBJ2-2, the V gene TRBV7-9, with 12 positions matching TRBD2. The CDR3 runs 16 residues. Germline values: CDR1 SEHNR, CDR2 FQNEAQ (reference sequence). V dropped 5 bases and J dropped 1; count of bases not matched to a gene: 2. CDR3 DNA: TGTGCCAGCAGCCGGGGACTAGCGGGGAACACCGGGGAGCTGTTTTTT. Amino acid sequence: CASSRGLAGNTGELFF.

This chain joins TRBV5-8 and TRBJ1-2; D is unresolved. V was shortened by 1 base and J by 7 bases, with 11 bases between the two germline ends. Germline V gene data show CDR1 as SGHTS and CDR2 as YDEGEE. The CDR3 totals 13 residues. CDR3 sequence (DNA): TGTGCCAGCAGCTTGAACAGACCCTTTGGCTACACCTTC. It specifies CASSLNRPFGYTF.

The chain has TRBV5-6 and TRBJ2-3; 8 bases match TRBD2. Germline V gene data show CDR1 as SGHDT and CDR2 as YYEEEE. The length of the CDR3 is 15 residues. V dropped 6 bases and J dropped 1; count of bases not matched to a gene: 7. The CDR3 DNA is TGTGCCAGCATCTTACTAGCGGCAGGCACAGATACGCAGTATTTT. Its protein is CASILLAAGTDTQYF. Supplemented by reference TRBV5-6 and TRBJ2-3, the full variable domain reads DAGVTQSPTHLIKTRGQQVTLRCSPKSGHDTVSWYQQALGQGPQFIFQYYEEEERQRGNFPDRFSGHQFPNYSSELNVNALLLGDSALYLCASILLAAGTDTQYFGPGTRLTVL.

This chain joins TRBV9 and TRBJ2-3; 8 bases fit TRBD2. V gave up 0 bases and J gave up 6 bases; unmatched junction bases: 6. The CDR3 sequence is 15 residues long. Germline-derived CDR1 and CDR2 are SGDLS and YYNGEE. The chain's CDR3 is CASSVAGGPLDTQYF. The DNA of the CDR3 is TGTGCCAGCAGCGTAGCGGGAGGGCCGCTGGATACGCAGTATTTT.

The chain combines TRBV10-2 with TRBJ1-5; no definite D call. Trimming shortened V by 5 bases and J by 2 bases, and 13 bases separated the two germline ends. Germline V gene sequence: CDR1 WSHSY, CDR2 SAAADI. The CDR3 consists of 15 residues. CDR3 sequence (DNA): TGCGCCAGCAGTCCTCGGAGCAGCGGCAATCAGCCCCAGCATTTT. Translating it yields CASSPRSSGNQPQHF.

This chain connects TRBV6-1 to TRBJ1-1; 8 bases are a match to TRBD1. This CDR3 is 12 amino acids long. The ends lost 6 bases at V and 3 bases at J; junction bases unmatched: 0. Germline V gene sequence: CDR1 MNHNS, CDR2 SASEGT. The CDR3 is CASRDRDTEAFF. CDR3 DNA sequence: TGTGCCAGCAGGGACAGGGACACTGAAGCTTTCTTT.

The V gene is TRBV4-1, the J gene TRBJ2-7; no definite D call. CDR1 and CDR2 from the germline V gene are MGHRA and YSYEKL. Trimming took off 0 bases at V and 0 bases at J, with 6 bases between the two ends. CDR3 size: 14 residues. The CDR3 is CASSQEANSYEQYF. As DNA, the CDR3 is TGCGCCAGCAGCCAAGAAGCCAACTCCTACGAGCAGTACTTC.

The chain employs TRBV2 and TRBJ1-5, with D unclear. Trimming took 1 base from V and 9 from J, leaving 10 bases between them. CDR3 length: 13 residues. Germline V gives CDR1 SNHLY, CDR2 FYNNEI. This chain's CDR3 is CASSEGTAMPQHF. The CDR3 region has the DNA TGTGCCAGCAGTGAAGGAACCGCTATGCCCCAGCATTTT.

This clone was counted a few times. This chain uses TRBV7-9 with TRBJ1-4; 8 bases are shared with TRBD1. After removal of 5 bases from V and 5 bases from J, the junction contained 10 bases not matched to a gene. Germline lookup yields CDR1 SEHNR and CDR2 FQNEAQ (reference sequence). The CDR3 covers 16 residues. CDR3 sequence: CASSQGQGKINEKLFF. In nucleotides, the CDR3 is TGTGCCAGCAGCCAAGGACAGGGAAAAATAAATGAAAAACTGTTTTTT. Filled out from reference TRBV7-9 and TRBJ1-4, the complete variable domain reads DTGVSQNPRHKITKRGQNVTFRCDPISEHNRLYWYRQTLGQGPEFLTYFQNEAQLEKSRLLSDRFSAERPKGSFSTLEIQRTEQGDSAMYLCASSQGQGKINEKLFFGSGTQLSVL.

The chain joins TRBV13 to TRBJ2-7; 14 positions match TRBD2. Losses at the gene ends were 4 bases for V and 7 bases for J; bases not matched to a gene: 6. The germline CDR1 and CDR2 sequences are PRHDT and FYEKMQ (reference sequence). The CDR3 is 15 amino acids. The CDR3 sequence is CASSSMGLAGEEQYF. As DNA, the CDR3 is TGTGCCAGCAGCTCAATGGGACTAGCGGGAGAAGAGCAGTACTTC.

The chain couples TRBV4-1 to TRBJ1-1; unclear D gene. The germline V gene encodes CDR1 MGHRA and CDR2 YSYEKL. Between the trimmed V and J ends, which lost 4 bases and 3 bases, there was a span of 12 bases. This CDR3 region has 14 residues. CDR3 sequence: CASSPLSFDTEAFF. CDR3 DNA: TGCGCCAGCAGCCCCCTGAGTTTCGACACTGAAGCTTTCTTT.

The chain has TRBV25-1 and TRBJ2-5; maybe TRBD2 (5 bases). Trimming removed 5 bases from V and 5 bases from J, with 15 bases in between. Germline values: CDR1 MGHDK, CDR2 SYGVNS. The CDR3 contains 14 residues. This CDR3 reads CASSPRAPRETQYF. CDR3 coding DNA: TGTGCCAGCAGTCCGCGGGCCCCCAGGGAGACCCAGTACTTC.

This clone was seen only a few times. V and J are TRBV9 and TRBJ2-7; 8 bases match TRBD2. The CDR3 is 14 residues long. With V trimmed by 3 bases and J by 5 bases, 7 bases remained unmatched. CDR1 and CDR2 from the germline V gene are SGDLS and YYNGEE. The CDR3 DNA follows: TGTGCCAGCAGCGCCTCGGGACTAGTCAACGAGCAGTACTTC. Translation: CASSASGLVNEQYF. The full variable domain, completed using reference TRBV9 and TRBJ2-7, is DSGVTQTPKHLITATGQRVTLRCSPRSGDLSVYWYQQSLDQGLQFLIQYYNGEERAKGNILERFSAQQFPDLHSELNLSSLELGDSALYFCASSASGLVNEQYFGPGTRLTVT.

The chain carries TRBV29-1 and TRBJ2-7; TRBD1 is a possible D gene (7 bases). Germline V gene sequence: CDR1 SQVTM, CDR2 ANQGSEA. The CDR3 loop spans 12 amino acids. V gave up 4 bases and J gave up 4 bases, with 11 bases separating them. This CDR3 reads CSVVEGAYEQYF. Here the CDR3 DNA reads TGCAGCGTTGTGGAGGGGGCTTACGAGCAGTACTTC.

CDR3 DNA sequence: TGTGCCACCAGCAGAACAGGCCCCACTCTTGCAACTAATGAAAAACTGTTTTTT. Its translation is CATSRTGPTLATNEKLFF. This chain uses TRBV15 with TRBJ1-4; weak D call: TRBD1 (5 bases). This CDR3 comprises 18 residues. Trimming removed 2 bases from V and 0 bases from J, with 16 bases in between. Germline V CDR1 and CDR2: LNHNV, YYDKDF (reference sequence).

This sequence joins TRBV10-2 and TRBJ2-3, with 11 bases that match TRBD2. There are 16 residues in the CDR3. V lost 6 bases and J lost 6; bases outside the gene matches: 11. The germline V gene has CDR1 WSHSY and CDR2 SAAADI. CDR3 nucleotides: TGCGCCAGCAGCGCCGGGACTAGCGGCCGCATGGATACGCAGTATTTT. This translates into CASSAGTSGRMDTQYF.

This sequence joins TRBV27 and TRBJ1-1; D call uncertain. CDR3 length equals 13 residues. The V gene lost 4 bases and the J gene lost 0 bases, with 6 bases spanning the gap. Germline assignment: CDR1 MNHEY and CDR2 SMNVEV (reference sequence). DNA for the CDR3: TGTGCCAGCAGTTCTACAGTGAACACTGAAGCTTTCTTT. Translated, it gives CASSSTVNTEAFF.

The chain uses TRBV7-2 and TRBJ2-1; 8 nucleotides agree with TRBD2. CDR3 length: 15 residues. Germline V gene lookup returns CDR1 SGHTA and CDR2 FQGNSA. V was clipped by 1 base and J by 4 bases; unmatched bases: 3. The CDR3 here is CASSLEVAGYNEQFF. In DNA, the CDR3 is TGTGCCAGCAGCTTAGAGGTAGCGGGATACAATGAGCAGTTCTTC.

The chain combines TRBV5-8 with TRBJ2-1, with 10 positions matching TRBD2. This CDR3 has 15 residues. Germline lookup yields CDR1 SGHTS and CDR2 YDEGEE. The V segment lost 4 bases and the J segment 3 bases; nucleotides outside the gene matches: 4. CDR3 DNA: TGTGCCAGCAGCATACTAGCGGGACTCTACAATGAGCAGTTCTTC. Translating it yields CASSILAGLYNEQFF.

As concerns this clone: The identical CDR3 is also encoded by other nucleotide sequences in the sample. The chain joins TRBV19 to TRBJ1-4; 10 bases agree with TRBD1. Germline-derived CDR1 and CDR2 are LNHDA and SQIVND (reference sequence). This CDR3 contains 14 residues. Trimming removed 6 bases from V and 8 bases from J; junction bases left unmatched: 6. CDR3 coding DNA: TGTGCCAGTAGGTATGGGACAGGGGTCGAAAAACTGTTTTTT. Protein product: CASRYGTGVEKLFF.

This clone was recorded once. V gene TRBV7-6 combines with J gene TRBJ2-1, with 15 positions matching TRBD2. Germline CDR1 SGHVS, CDR2 FNYEAQ. This CDR3 spans 17 amino acids. V was pared by 4 bases and J by 6 bases, with 7 bases of the junction left unmatched. CDR3 sequence reads: CASSSLGLAGGGNEQFF. The CDR3 DNA reads as TGTGCCAGCAGCTCCCTAGGACTAGCGGGAGGGGGCAATGAGCAGTTCTTC.

This clone was detected only a few times. This chain uses TRBV7-6 with TRBJ1-1; D is ambiguous. V lost 5 bases to trimming and J lost 0 bases, with 19 bases between them. The CDR3 runs to 17 residues. Germline values: CDR1 SGHVS, CDR2 FNYEAQ. The CDR3 DNA reads TGTGCCAGCAGCCCCGCCCCGGAGGGCCCAATGAACACTGAAGCTTTCTTT. Translated, it gives CASSPAPEGPMNTEAFF.

This clone appeared once. The chain combines TRBV5-4 with TRBJ2-1; 9 nucleotides agree with TRBD1. The CDR3 consists of 17 residues. The ends lost 4 bases at V and 1 base at J; junction bases unmatched: 9. Germline-derived CDR1 and CDR2 are SGHNT and YYREEE (reference sequence). The CDR3 loop is CASSGGTGKWSYNEQFF. The CDR3 DNA follows: TGTGCCAGCAGCGGCGGGACAGGGAAATGGTCCTACAATGAGCAGTTCTTC.